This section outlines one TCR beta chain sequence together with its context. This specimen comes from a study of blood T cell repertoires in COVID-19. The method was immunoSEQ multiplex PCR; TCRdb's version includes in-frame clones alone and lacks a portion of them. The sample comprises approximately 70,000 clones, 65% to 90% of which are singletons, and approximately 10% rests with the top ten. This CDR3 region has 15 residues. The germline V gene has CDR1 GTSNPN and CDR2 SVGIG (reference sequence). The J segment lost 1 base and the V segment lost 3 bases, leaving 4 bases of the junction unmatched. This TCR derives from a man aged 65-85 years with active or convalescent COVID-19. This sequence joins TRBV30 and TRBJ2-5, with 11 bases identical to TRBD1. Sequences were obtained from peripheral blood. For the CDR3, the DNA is TGTGCCTGGAGCACCGGGACAGGGGGCCAAGAGACCCAGTACTTC. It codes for CAWSTGTGGQETQYF. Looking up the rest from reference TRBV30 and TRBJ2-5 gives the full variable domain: SQTIHQWPATLVQPVGSPLSLECTVEGTSNPNLYWYRQAAGRGLQLLFYSVGIGQISSEVPQNLSASRPQDRQFILSSKKLLLSDSGFYLCAWSTGTGGQETQYFGPGTRLLVL.